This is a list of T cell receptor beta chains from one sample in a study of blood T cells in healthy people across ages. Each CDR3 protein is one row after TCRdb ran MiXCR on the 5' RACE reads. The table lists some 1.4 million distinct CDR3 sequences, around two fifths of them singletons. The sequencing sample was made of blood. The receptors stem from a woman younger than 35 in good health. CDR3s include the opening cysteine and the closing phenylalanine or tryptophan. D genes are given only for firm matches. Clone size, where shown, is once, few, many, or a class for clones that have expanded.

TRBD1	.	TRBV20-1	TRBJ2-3	CSARLGGDTQYF	TGCAGTGCTAGACTAGGGGGCGATACGCAGTATTTT
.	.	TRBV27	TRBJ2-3	CASSPQQGLDTQYF	TGTGCCAGCAGTCCTCAACAGGGTTTGGATACGCAGTATTTT
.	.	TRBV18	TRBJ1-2	CASSPAQAVNYGYTF	TGTGCCAGCTCACCAGCCCAGGCAGTGAACTATGGCTACACCTTC
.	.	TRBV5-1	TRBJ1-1	CAGSFDRLNTEAFF	TGCGCCGGCAGCTTTGACAGGCTGAACACTGAAGCTTTCTTT
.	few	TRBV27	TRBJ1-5	CASSRTFDQPQHF	TGTGCCAGCAGTCGGACGTTCGATCAGCCCCAGCATTTT
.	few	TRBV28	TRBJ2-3	CASRPQFTDTQYF	TGTGCCAGCAGACCCCAGTTCACAGATACGCAGTATTTT
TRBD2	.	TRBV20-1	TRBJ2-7	CSARATSGWSEQYF	TGCAGTGCTAGGGCGACTAGCGGGTGGTCCGAGCAGTACTTC
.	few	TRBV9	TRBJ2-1	CASSSSDLGNEQFF	TGTGCCAGCAGCTCCTCTGACCTCGGCAATGAGCAGTTCTTC
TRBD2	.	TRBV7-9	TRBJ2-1	CASSSFSGGREQFF	TGTGCCAGCAGCTCTTTTAGCGGGGGACGGGAGCAGTTCTTC
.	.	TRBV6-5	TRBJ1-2	CASNGNNYGYTF	TGTGCCAGCAACGGGAACAACTATGGCTACACCTTC
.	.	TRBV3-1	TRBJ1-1	CASSHHGGGDTEAFF	TGTGCCAGCAGCCATCACGGCGGTGGGGACACTGAAGCTTTCTTT
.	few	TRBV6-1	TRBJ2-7	CASSEVSGTSYEQYF	TGTGCCAGCAGTGAAGTCAGTGGCACTTCCTACGAGCAGTACTTC
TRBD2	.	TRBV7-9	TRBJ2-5	CASSLWLAGGVDNEQYF	TGTGCCAGCAGCTTATGGCTAGCGGGAGGGGTGGACAATGAGCAGTACTTC
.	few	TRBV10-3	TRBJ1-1	CAISDTRSQNTEAFF	TGTGCCATCAGTGATACGAGGAGCCAGAACACTGAAGCTTTCTTT
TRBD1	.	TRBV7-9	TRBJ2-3	CASSPRQGLLVDTQYF	TGTGCCAGCAGCCCAAGACAGGGATTGTTGGTGGATACGCAGTATTTT
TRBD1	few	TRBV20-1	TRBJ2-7	CSASQGGQGATYYEQYF	TGCAGTGCTAGCCAAGGTGGACAGGGGGCGACTTACTACGAGCAGTACTTC
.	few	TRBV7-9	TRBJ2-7	CASSLEVGWGGFYEQYF	TGTGCCAGCAGCTTAGAAGTCGGTTGGGGGGGCTTTTACGAGCAGTACTTC
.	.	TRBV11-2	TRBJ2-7	CASTIGTHYEQYF	TGTGCCAGCACTATCGGGACCCACTACGAGCAGTACTTC
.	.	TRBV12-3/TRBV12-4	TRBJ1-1	CASRESRGRQNTEAFF	TGTGCCAGCAGGGAGTCCCGGGGCAGACAGAACACTGAAGCTTTCTTT
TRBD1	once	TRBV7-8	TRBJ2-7	CASSLAGGRQGASFGYEQYF	TGTGCCAGCAGCTTAGCTGGCGGCCGGCAGGGGGCGAGTTTTGGTTACGAGCAGTACTTC
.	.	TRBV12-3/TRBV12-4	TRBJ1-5	CASNTGRSNQPQHF	TGTGCCAGCAACACCGGACGGAGCAATCAGCCCCAGCATTTT
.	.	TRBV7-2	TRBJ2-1	CASSLGGGGVKQYEQFF	TGTGCCAGCAGCTTAGGTGGGGGCGGAGTAAAACAGTACGAGCAGTTCTTC
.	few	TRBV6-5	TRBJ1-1	CASSYGSGEWGEAFF	TGTGCCAGCAGTTACGGGTCAGGGGAGTGGGGTGAAGCTTTCTTT
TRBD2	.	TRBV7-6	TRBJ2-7	CASSKLAQSSYEQYF	TGTGCCAGCAGCAAACTAGCGCAAAGCTCCTACGAGCAGTACTTC
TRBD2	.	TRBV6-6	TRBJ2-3	CASILAGSPTDTQYF	TGTGCCAGCATTCTAGCGGGATCCCCCACAGATACGCAGTATTTT
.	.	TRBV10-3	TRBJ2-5	CAISHPGGETQYF	TGTGCCATCAGCCACCCAGGTGGGGAGACCCAGTACTTC
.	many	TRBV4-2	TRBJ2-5	CASSQDPPLEETQYF	TGTGCCAGCAGCCAAGATCCCCCACTGGAAGAGACCCAGTACTTC
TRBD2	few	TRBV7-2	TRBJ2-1	CASSPLGGTRPYNEQFF	TGTGCCAGCAGCCCCCTGGGGGGGACTAGGCCGTACAATGAGCAGTTCTTC
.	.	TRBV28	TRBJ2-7	CASSRRRTSAPLYEQYF	TGTGCCAGCAGCCGAAGGCGGACGTCGGCCCCCCTCTACGAGCAGTACTTC
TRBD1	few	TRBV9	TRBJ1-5	CASSVGGTGDRNSNQPQHF	TGTGCCAGCAGCGTAGGCGGGACAGGGGACAGAAATAGCAATCAGCCCCAGCATTTT
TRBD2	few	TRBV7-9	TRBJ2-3	CASSLPAGGPTDTQYF	TGTGCCAGCAGCTTACCAGCGGGAGGCCCCACAGATACGCAGTATTTT
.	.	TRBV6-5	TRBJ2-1	CASSYLGEADNEQFF	TGTGCCAGCAGTTACTTGGGGGAGGCCGACAACGAGCAGTTCTTC
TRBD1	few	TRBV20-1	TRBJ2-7	CSARGTGVTYEQYF	TGCAGTGCTAGGGGGACAGGGGTCACCTACGAGCAGTACTTC
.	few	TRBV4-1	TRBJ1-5	CASSQDWGGNQPQHF	TGCGCCAGCAGCCAAGATTGGGGGGGTAATCAGCCCCAGCATTTT
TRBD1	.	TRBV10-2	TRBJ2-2	CASSAGTGGPSWELFF	TGCGCCAGCAGCGCCGGGACAGGGGGCCCCTCATGGGAGCTGTTTTTT
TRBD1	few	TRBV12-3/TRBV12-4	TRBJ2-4	CASSRGRGIQYF	TGTGCCAGCAGCAGGGGGAGAGGCATTCAGTACTTC
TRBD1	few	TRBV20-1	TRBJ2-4	CSAPNPGTGIKEQYF	TGCAGTGCGCCCAACCCCGGGACAGGGATTAAGGAGCAGTACTTC
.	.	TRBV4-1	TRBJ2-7	CASSQGAGPISYEQYF	TGCGCCAGCAGCCAAGGCGCAGGGCCTATCTCCTACGAGCAGTACTTC
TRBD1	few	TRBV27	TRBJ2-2	CASSITQGAGELFF	TGTGCCAGCAGTATTACTCAGGGGGCCGGGGAGCTGTTTTTT
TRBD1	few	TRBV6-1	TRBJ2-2	CASRHTRTGENTGELFF	TGTGCCAGCAGACATACCCGGACAGGGGAGAACACCGGGGAGCTGTTTTTT
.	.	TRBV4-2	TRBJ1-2	CASSQDLGAGDGYTF	TGTGCCAGCAGCCAAGACCTTGGGGCAGGGGATGGCTACACCTTC
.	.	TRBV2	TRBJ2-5	CASSTGYIQETQYF	TGTGCCAGCTCGACAGGATACATACAAGAGACCCAGTACTTC
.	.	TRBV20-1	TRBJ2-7	CSAQGRGYNEQYF	TGCAGTGCGCAGGGCCGGGGCTACAATGAGCAGTACTTC
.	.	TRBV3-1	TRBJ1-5	CASSQDKEPQHF	TGTGCCAGCAGCCAAGATAAGGAGCCCCAGCATTTT
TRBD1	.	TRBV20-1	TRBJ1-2	CSASRVGQANYGYTF	TGCAGTGCTAGCCGTGTGGGACAGGCAAACTATGGCTACACCTTC
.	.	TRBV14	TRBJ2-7	CASSQDRRQVGSYEQYF	TGTGCCAGCAGCCAAGACCGGCGACAGGTGGGCAGCTACGAGCAGTACTTC
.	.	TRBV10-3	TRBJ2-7	CAIKGQSLSYEQYF	TGTGCCATCAAAGGACAGTCGCTCTCCTACGAGCAGTACTTC
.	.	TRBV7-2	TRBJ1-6	CASSPDRLSPLHF	TGTGCCAGCAGCCCCGACCGGCTTTCACCCCTCCACTTT
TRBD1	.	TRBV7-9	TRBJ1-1	CASSASGGTGTNTEAFF	TGTGCCAGCAGCGCGTCCGGTGGGACAGGGACCAACACTGAAGCTTTCTTT
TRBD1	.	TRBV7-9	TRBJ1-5	CASSSTGDSNQPQHF	TGTGCCAGCAGCTCGACAGGGGATAGCAATCAGCCCCAGCATTTT
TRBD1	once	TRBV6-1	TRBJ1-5	CASSRDTGDGGNQPQHF	TGTGCCAGCAGCCGGGACACAGGGGACGGGGGCAATCAGCCCCAGCATTTT
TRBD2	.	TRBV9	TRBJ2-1	CASSPARLAGGFYNEQFF	TGTGCCAGCAGCCCCGCTAGGCTAGCGGGGGGTTTCTACAATGAGCAGTTCTTC